One sample yielded the 23 T cell receptor beta chains listed below, sequenced in a study of T cell repertoires in cytomegalovirus infection. Their recognized antigens are unknown. MiXCR, applied by TCRdb to the reads, yields one record per CDR3 protein. The table has approximately 910,000 distinct CDR3 sequences, approximately 32% seen once. The sequenced sample was cultured CD8+ T cells from PBMCs, obtained from culture after CMV antigen stimulation. These receptors were obtained from a human donor in good health (CMV status not recorded). Some clones in this sample may be carry-over from other donors' samples.

In its sample, this clonotype was seen a few times. This chain links TRBV27 with TRBJ1-5; D call uncertain. The CDR3 is made up of 12 amino acids. The V end lost 5 bases, the J end lost 9 bases, and 11 bases lay between the germline ends. The germline gives CDR1 MNHEY, CDR2 SMNVEV (reference sequence). CDR3 protein: CASSPGSGPQHF. The CDR3 DNA is TGTGCCAGCAGTCCTGGGTCGGGGCCCCAGCATTTT.

The chain links TRBV7-2 to TRBJ1-1; D not certain. CDR3 length: 13 amino acids. Germline values: CDR1 SGHTA, CDR2 FQGNSA. V lost 4 bases, J lost 10 bases, and 16 bases lay in between. CDR3 residues: CASSSGGWGGAFF. The CDR3 nucleotides are TGTGCCAGCAGCTCGGGAGGATGGGGAGGAGCTTTCTTT. The variable domain in full, with the rest retrieved from reference TRBV7-2 and TRBJ1-1, is GAGVSQSPSNKVTEKGKDVELRCDPISGHTALYWYRQSLGQGLEFLIYFQGNSAPDKSGLPSDRFSAERTGGSVSTLTIQRTQQEDSAVYLCASSSGGWGGAFFGQGTRLTVV.

The chain joins TRBV10-3 to TRBJ2-7; the D is unclear. The CDR3 is 12 amino acids. The V end was cut by 5 bases, the J end by 3 bases, with 8 bases between. CDR1 is ENHRY, CDR2 SYGVKD, per germline. CDR3 residues: CAISPPGYEQYF. DNA for the CDR3: TGTGCCATCAGTCCGCCGGGCTACGAGCAGTACTTC.

The rearrangement uses TRBV2 and TRBJ2-3; 13 nucleotides agree with TRBD2. The CDR3 length is 20 residues. Per the germline V gene, CDR1 is SNHLY and CDR2 is FYNNEI. Unmatched junction bases numbered 12, after V lost 1 base and J lost 2 bases. In nucleotides, the CDR3 is TGTGCCAGCAGTGAAGACTGGACTAGCGGGGGTACCATCTCCACAGATACGCAGTATTTT. This encodes CASSEDWTSGGTISTDTQYF. Combining the CDR3 with reference TRBV2 and TRBJ2-3 gives the whole variable domain EPEVTQTPSHQVTQMGQEVILRCVPISNHLYFYWYRQILGQKVEFLVSFYNNEISEKSEIFDDQFSVERPDGSNFTLKIRSTKLEDSAMYFCASSEDWTSGGTISTDTQYFGPGTRLTVL.

The rearrangement uses TRBV7-9 and TRBJ2-2; 8 nucleotides line up with TRBD1. The CDR3 extends over 16 amino acids. V lost 5 bases to trimming and J lost 0 bases; unmatched junction nucleotides: 5. The germline CDR1 and CDR2 sequences are SEHNR and FQNEAQ (reference sequence). In DNA, the CDR3 is TGTGCCAGCAGCGCCGGGACAGGAGCGAACACCGGGGAGCTGTTTTTT. As protein: CASSAGTGANTGELFF.

This chain connects TRBV18 to TRBJ1-6, with D unclear. Germline V gene sequence: CDR1 KGHSH, CDR2 LQKENI. CDR3 length equals 14 residues. The V gene lost 0 bases and the J gene lost 7 bases, with 7 bases spanning the gap. Here the CDR3 DNA reads TGTGCCAGCTCACCACCGGGAGAGAATTCACCCCTCCACTTT. It translates to CASSPPGENSPLHF.

In DNA, the CDR3 is TGTGCCAGTAGTATAGTTGCCCTACGGACAGGGAGGCATGAAAAACTGTTTTTT. The encoded protein is CASSIVALRTGRHEKLFF. The rearrangement uses TRBV19 and TRBJ1-4, with 8 bases identical to TRBD1. Germline CDR1 is LNHDA and CDR2 is SQIVND (reference sequence). This CDR3 is built from 18 residues. Germline trimming cut 1 base from V and 6 bases from J; bases unmatched to any gene: 13. Together with reference TRBV19 and TRBJ1-4, the CDR3 gives the full variable domain: DGGITQSPKYLFRKEGQNVTLSCEQNLNHDAMYWYRQDPGQGLRLIYYSQIVNDFQKGDIAEGYSVSREKKESFPLTVTSAQKNPTAFYLCASSIVALRTGRHEKLFFGSGTQLSVL.

The J gene is TRBJ1-4, the V gene TRBV23-1; possible D gene TRBD1, 5 bases. TRBV23-1 counts as an open reading frame of uncertain function. V lost 0 bases, J lost 8 bases, and 13 bases lay in between. CDR3 size: 15 residues. The CDR3 protein is CASSQSGDGGEKLFF. The CDR3 DNA reads as TGCGCCAGCAGTCAATCAGGGGATGGAGGGGAAAAACTGTTTTTT.

The table lists this clonotype with a count of one. This rearrangement joins TRBV14 to TRBJ1-2; no firm D call. V was clipped by 1 base and J by 6 bases, with 15 bases between them. CDR1 SGHDN and CDR2 FVKESK come from the germline V gene. This CDR3 is built from 15 residues. The CDR3 loop is CASSQGRWDRDGYTF. The CDR3 coding sequence is TGTGCCAGCAGCCAAGGCCGCTGGGATCGAGATGGCTACACCTTC.

A note on this clonotype: A much more abundant neighbour one base away suggests this may be a read error. The rearrangement joins TRBV6-2 or TRBV6-3 to TRBJ2-1; D tentatively fits TRBD1 or TRBD2 (5 bases each). V dropped 5 bases and J dropped 2 bases, with 7 bases sitting between them. Germline lookup yields CDR1 MNHEY and CDR2 SVGEGT. The CDR3 runs to 13 residues. CDR3 nucleotide sequence: TGTGCCAGCAGTCGGGACGCCTACAATGAGCAGTTCTTC. Residues: CASSRDAYNEQFF.

In nucleotides, the CDR3 is TGTGCCAGCAGCTTGGGGGTACAGGGCAGTTACAATGAGCAGTTCTTC. Encoded protein: CASSLGVQGSYNEQFF. The chain combines TRBV7-2 with TRBJ2-1; perhaps TRBD1 as D (6 bases). V gave up 3 bases and J gave up 4 bases, with 16 bases separating them. Germline values: CDR1 SGHTA, CDR2 FQGNSA. CDR3 length equals 16 residues.

This chain uses TRBV6-1 with TRBJ2-7; D may be TRBD2 (6 bases). Trimming pared 11 bases from V and 3 bases from J, leaving 23 bases between. CDR1 is MNHNS, CDR2 SASEGT, per germline. The CDR3 has 15 amino acids. CDR3 DNA sequence: TGTGCCGTAGCTGGGGGGATACGGTATAACTACGAGCAGTACTTC. Translated: CAVAGGIRYNYEQYF.

The V call is TRBV28, the J call TRBJ2-7; 10 nucleotides line up with TRBD1. Germline V gene lookup returns CDR1 MDHEN and CDR2 SYDVKM. V lost 3 bases and J lost 6; bases outside the gene matches: 8. The CDR3 loop spans 15 amino acids. CDR3 protein: CASSFRTGGGGEQYV. CDR3 in DNA: TGTGCCAGCAGTTTCCGGACAGGGGGAGGGGGCGAGCAGTACGTC.

The chain carries TRBV7-6 and TRBJ2-3, with TRBD1 as a possible D gene (5 bases). Germline V gives CDR1 SGHVS, CDR2 FNYEAQ. The CDR3 is 13 amino acids. V dropped 5 bases and J dropped 3 bases, with 9 bases sitting between them. CDR3 sequence: CASSATGTDTQYF. The CDR3 nucleotides are TGTGCCAGCAGCGCTACAGGTACAGATACGCAGTATTTT.

In this sample, this clonotype turned up many times. The chain combines TRBV7-8 with TRBJ1-1; 7 bases fit TRBD1. CDR1 and CDR2 from the germline V gene are SGHVS and FQNEAQ. The CDR3 is made up of 19 amino acids. J lost 7 bases, V lost 4 bases, and 24 bases had no gene match. This CDR3 reads CASSSTAVIVGTAGGEAFF. CDR3 nucleotides: TGTGCCAGCAGCTCGACGGCGGTCATTGTGGGGACGGCAGGGGGTGAAGCTTTCTTT. Together with reference TRBV7-8 and TRBJ1-1, the CDR3 gives the full variable domain: GAGVSQSPRYKVAKRGQDVALRCDPISGHVSLFWYQQALGQGPEFLTYFQNEAQLDKSGLPSDRFFAERPEGSVSTLKIQRTQQEDSAVYLCASSSTAVIVGTAGGEAFFGQGTRLTVV.

This clonotype was seen at least ten times. The genes are TRBV7-9 and TRBJ2-3; D is possibly TRBD1 (5 bases). V lost 2 bases and J 15 bases, leaving 15 bases between the germline ends. Germline V gene data show CDR1 as SEHNR and CDR2 as FQNEAQ (reference sequence). The CDR3 is 12 residues long. This chain's CDR3 is CASSLPGPIFYF. Written as DNA, the CDR3 is TGTGCCAGCAGCTTACCAGGGCCAATTTTCTATTTT.

The CDR3 coding sequence is TGTGCCAGCAGTTTATCCCCTAGCGGGGGGGCCTGGGTTGGGGATACGCAGTATTTT. The encoded protein is CASSLSPSGGAWVGDTQYF. The rearrangement uses TRBV28 and TRBJ2-3, with 12 bases lining up with TRBD2. Germline V gives CDR1 MDHEN, CDR2 SYDVKM. Losses at the gene ends were 1 base for V and 6 bases for J; bases not matched to a gene: 14. The CDR3 covers 19 residues.

This clonotype was seen a handful of times. The V gene is TRBV12-3 or TRBV12-4, the J gene TRBJ2-7; no reliable D call. This CDR3 is 13 amino acids long. Trimming took 1 base from V and 3 from J, leaving 7 bases between them. The CDR3, as DNA: TGTGCCAGCAGTTTAGGATCGGGCTACGAGCAGTACTTC. Its protein is CASSLGSGYEQYF.

The chain recombines TRBV28 with TRBJ1-1, with TRBD1 matching 8 bases. Germline V gene data show CDR1 as MDHEN and CDR2 as SYDVKM. The CDR3 contains 15 residues. Trimming removed 2 bases from V and 6 bases from J; junction bases left unmatched: 8. This CDR3 is CASSLPDREYAEAFF. The CDR3 region has the DNA TGTGCCAGCAGTTTACCGGACAGGGAATATGCTGAAGCTTTCTTT.

A few counts support this clonotype. CDR3 in DNA: TGTGCTAGTGGTTTTCAGGGGCGCGACTATGGCTACACCTTC. It yields the protein CASGFQGRDYGYTF. This sequence joins TRBV12-5 and TRBJ1-2; a weak D match, TRBD1 (6 bases). The CDR3 runs to 14 residues. The V gene lost 3 bases and the J gene lost 3 bases, with 11 bases spanning the gap. Germline V lookup: CDR1 LGHNT, CDR2 FRNRAP. The full variable domain, completed using reference TRBV12-5 and TRBJ1-2, is DARVTQTPRHKVTEMGQEVTMRCQPILGHNTVFWYRQTMMQGLELLAYFRNRAPLDDSGMPKDRFSAEMPDATLATLKIQPSEPRDSAVYFCASGFQGRDYGYTFGSGTRLTVV.

The chain combines TRBV5-1 with TRBJ1-1; D perhaps matches TRBD1 (6 bases). Trimming cost V 2 bases and J 3 bases, with 20 bases left between them. CDR1 is SGHRS and CDR2 is YFSETQ in the germline V gene. The CDR3 spans 17 residues. The CDR3 sequence is CASSLREKGDRDTEAFF. DNA for the CDR3: TGCGCCAGCAGCTTAAGAGAAAAGGGGGATAGGGACACTGAAGCTTTCTTT.

V and J are TRBV11-3 and TRBJ2-1; 9 positions match TRBD2. Germline CDR1 and CDR2: SGHNT and YENEEA. Trimming at V came to 5 bases and at J to 9 bases, leaving 8 bases not matched to a gene. The CDR3 totals 14 residues. The CDR3, as DNA: TGTGCCAGCAGCGAACCGGGACTAGCTGGTGAGCAGTTCTTC. Amino acids: CASSEPGLAGEQFF. The full variable domain, in which reference TRBV11-3 and TRBJ2-1 provide the parts outside the CDR3, is EAGVVQSPRYKIIEKKQPVAFWCNPISGHNTLYWYLQNLGQGPELLIRYENEEAVDDSQLPKDRFSAERLKGVDSTLKIQPAELGDSAVYLCASSEPGLAGEQFFGPGTRLTVL.

A few counts support this clonotype. The J gene is TRBJ2-3, the V gene TRBV19; 12 bases match TRBD2. The V gene end was trimmed by 6 bases and the J gene end by 7 bases; junction bases not matched to a gene: 11. Germline V gene data show CDR1 as LNHDA and CDR2 as SQIVND (reference sequence). The CDR3 is made up of 16 amino acids. The CDR3 region is CASSTSGGKEYNTQYF. CDR3 DNA: TGTGCCAGTAGCACTAGCGGGGGGAAGGAATACAATACGCAGTATTTT.